The next 3 T cell receptor beta chains were all read from a single sample in a study of CD8+ T cells in alopecia areata (dated by TCRdb to 2016 to 2019). The time point label corresponds to: 24 weeks on oral tofacitinib. The treatment or condition label on this specimen signifies: oral pan-JAK inhibitor, 5-10 mg twice daily. Libraries were made using the immunoSEQ multiplex PCR assay. RNA was extracted from all samples and reverse transcribed into cDNA, which served as template for TCR sequencing. TCRdb's version of the immuneACCESS table is confined to in-frame rearrangements and falls short of the full clone set. An unresolved V gene accounts for under half of the shortfall where checked; the remainder is of unknown origin. A total of 80,000 to 100,000 clones appear in this sample, 44% of them only once. The ten largest clones represent 18% of the sample. Sequences were derived from CD8+ T cells sorted from blood, sampled at week 24, from a patient treated with tofacitinib. The receptors derive from a human donor with alopecia areata.

The rearrangement links TRBV27 to TRBJ1-5; no definite D call. Germline CDR1 MNHEY, CDR2 SMNVEV (reference sequence). Trimming stripped 3 bases from V and 0 bases from J, with 12 bases between. The CDR3 has 16 residues. CDR3 loop: CASSFGIPSSNQPQHF. The CDR3 DNA sequence: TGTGCCAGCAGTTTCGGCATCCCTAGTAGCAATCAGCCCCAGCATTTT.

The J gene is TRBJ2-3, the V gene TRBV19; 11 positions agree with TRBD2. The CDR3 extends over 18 amino acids. Unmatched junction bases numbered 17, after V lost 6 bases and J lost 6 bases. CDR1 and CDR2 from the germline V gene are LNHDA and SQIVND (reference sequence). The CDR3 sequence is CASRSWLLAGADGDTQYF. CDR3 nucleotide sequence: TGTGCCAGTAGGAGCTGGTTACTAGCGGGAGCAGATGGCGATACGCAGTATTTT.

This sequence joins TRBV6-1 and TRBJ2-7, with D perhaps being TRBD1 or TRBD2 (5 bases each). The CDR3 runs to 13 residues. Trimming cost V 4 bases and J 3 bases, with 10 bases left between them. Per the germline V gene, CDR1 is MNHNS and CDR2 is SASEGT. The CDR3 here is CASSVAGGYEQYF. CDR3 DNA: TGTGCCAGCAGTGTGGCTGGGGGCTACGAGCAGTACTTC.